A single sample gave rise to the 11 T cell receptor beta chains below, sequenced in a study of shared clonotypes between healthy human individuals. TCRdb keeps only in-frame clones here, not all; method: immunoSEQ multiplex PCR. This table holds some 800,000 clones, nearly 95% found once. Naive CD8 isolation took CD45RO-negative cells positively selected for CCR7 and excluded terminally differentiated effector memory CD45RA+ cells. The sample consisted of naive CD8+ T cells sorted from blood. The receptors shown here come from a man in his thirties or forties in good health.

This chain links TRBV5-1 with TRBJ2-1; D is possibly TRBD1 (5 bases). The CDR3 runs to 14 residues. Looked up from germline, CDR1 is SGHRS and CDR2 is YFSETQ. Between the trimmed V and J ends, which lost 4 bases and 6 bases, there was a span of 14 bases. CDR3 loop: CASSDSGPINEQFF. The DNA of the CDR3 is TGCGCCAGCAGCGACAGTGGCCCCATCAATGAGCAGTTCTTC.

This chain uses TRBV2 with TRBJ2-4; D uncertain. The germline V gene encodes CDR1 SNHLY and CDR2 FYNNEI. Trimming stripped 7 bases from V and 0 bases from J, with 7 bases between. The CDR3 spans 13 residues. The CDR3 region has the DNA TGTGCCAGCACTCCGCGAGCCAAAAACATTCAGTACTTC. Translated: CASTPRAKNIQYF.

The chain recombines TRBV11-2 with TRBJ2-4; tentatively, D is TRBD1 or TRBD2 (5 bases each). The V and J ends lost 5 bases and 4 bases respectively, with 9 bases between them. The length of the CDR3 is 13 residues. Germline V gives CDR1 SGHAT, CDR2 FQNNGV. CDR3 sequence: CASSPGPKNIQYF. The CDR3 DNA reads TGTGCCAGCAGCCCGGGACCAAAAAACATTCAGTACTTC.

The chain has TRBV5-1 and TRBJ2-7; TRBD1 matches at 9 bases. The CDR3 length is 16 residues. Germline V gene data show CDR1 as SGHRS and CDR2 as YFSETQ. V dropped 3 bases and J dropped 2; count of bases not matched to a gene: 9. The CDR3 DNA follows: TGCGCCAGCAGCTCAGAGGGACAGGGAGACCCCTACGAGCAGTACTTC. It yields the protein CASSSEGQGDPYEQYF. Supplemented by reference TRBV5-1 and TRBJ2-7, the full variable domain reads KAGVTQTPRYLIKTRGQQVTLSCSPISGHRSVSWYQQTPGQGLQFLFEYFSETQRNKGNFPGRFSGRQFSNSRSEMNVSTLELGDSALYLCASSSEGQGDPYEQYFGPGTRLTVT.

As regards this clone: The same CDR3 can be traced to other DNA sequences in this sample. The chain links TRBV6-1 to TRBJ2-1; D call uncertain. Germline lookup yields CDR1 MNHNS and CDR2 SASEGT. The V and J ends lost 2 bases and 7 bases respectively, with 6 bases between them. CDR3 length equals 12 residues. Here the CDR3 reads CASSELVNEQFF. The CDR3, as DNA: TGTGCCAGCAGTGAATTGGTTAATGAGCAGTTCTTC.

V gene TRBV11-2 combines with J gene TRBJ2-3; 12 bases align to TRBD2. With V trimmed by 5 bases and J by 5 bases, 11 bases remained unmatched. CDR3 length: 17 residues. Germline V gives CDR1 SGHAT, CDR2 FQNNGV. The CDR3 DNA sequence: TGTGCCAGCAGCCTTCTAGCGGGAGGGTACGAGGGAGATACGCAGTATTTT. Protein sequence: CASSLLAGGYEGDTQYF.

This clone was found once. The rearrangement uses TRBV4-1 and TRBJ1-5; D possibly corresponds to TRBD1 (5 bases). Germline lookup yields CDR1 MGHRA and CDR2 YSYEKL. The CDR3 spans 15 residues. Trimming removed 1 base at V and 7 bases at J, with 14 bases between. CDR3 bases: TGCGCCAGCAGCCAAGTGGGCACAGGCGGCCAGCCCCAGCATTTT. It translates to CASSQVGTGGQPQHF.

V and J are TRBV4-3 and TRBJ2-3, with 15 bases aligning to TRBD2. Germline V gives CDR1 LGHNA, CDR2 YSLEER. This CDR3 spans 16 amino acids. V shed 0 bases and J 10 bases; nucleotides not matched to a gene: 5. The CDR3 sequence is CASSQDGGLAGGAQYF. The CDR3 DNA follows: TGCGCCAGCAGCCAAGATGGGGGACTAGCGGGAGGAGCGCAGTATTTT.

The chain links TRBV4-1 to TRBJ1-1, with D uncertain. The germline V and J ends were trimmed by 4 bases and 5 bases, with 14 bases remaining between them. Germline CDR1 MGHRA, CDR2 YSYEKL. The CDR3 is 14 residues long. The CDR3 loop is CASSPPGGGTEAFF. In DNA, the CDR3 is TGCGCCAGCAGCCCCCCGGGAGGAGGTACTGAAGCTTTCTTT.

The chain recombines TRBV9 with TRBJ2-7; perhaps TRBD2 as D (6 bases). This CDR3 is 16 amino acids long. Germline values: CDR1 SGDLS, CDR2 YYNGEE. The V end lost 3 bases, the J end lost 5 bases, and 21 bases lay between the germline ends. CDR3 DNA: TGTGCCAGCAGCGCTTCCCCCCTGGCGGGAATCAACGAGCAGTACTTC. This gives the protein CASSASPLAGINEQYF. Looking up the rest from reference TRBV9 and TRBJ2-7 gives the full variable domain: DSGVTQTPKHLITATGQRVTLRCSPRSGDLSVYWYQQSLDQGLQFLIQYYNGEERAKGNILERFSAQQFPDLHSELNLSSLELGDSALYFCASSASPLAGINEQYFGPGTRLTVT.

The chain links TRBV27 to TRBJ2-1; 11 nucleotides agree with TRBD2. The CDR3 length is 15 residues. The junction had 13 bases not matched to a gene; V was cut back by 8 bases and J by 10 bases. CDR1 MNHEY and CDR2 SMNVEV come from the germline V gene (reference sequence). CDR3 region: CASGIAGGPIAEQFF. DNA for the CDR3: TGTGCCAGCGGGATAGCGGGAGGGCCGATCGCCGAGCAGTTCTTC.